This entry features one T cell receptor (beta chain) sequence. Antigen: not known. The TCR alpha and TCR beta cDNA libraries, bearing sample barcodes and UMIs, were generated by 5'RACE using constant-segment primers. TCRdb re-analysed the 5' RACE reads in MiXCR, keeping a single row per CDR3 protein. Of roughly 180,000 distinct CDR3 sequences listed, approximately 17% are singletons. The data are from a study of T-cell memory formation after mild COVID-19. Overall study: There were largely donor-specific TCR clusters.

Study results and caveats: The main location of contracting CD4+ clones was CM and EM, and that of contracting CD8+ clones was EMRA. In second-wave clones peaking day 37, SARS-CoV-2 specificity remained unconfirmed.

This CDR3 region has 15 residues. Germline CDR1 SGHDT, CDR2 YYEEEE. With 0 bases removed from V and 6 bases from J, the gap between germline ends came to 13 bases. The clonotype comes from a man between 18 and 29 years old who had mild COVID-19 (a few samples of this study predate the infection). Cell type and time point are not known. J is TRBJ1-5 and V is TRBV5-6; D possibly corresponds to TRBD1 (5 bases). Sequencing used PBMCs or a T cell subset sorted from them (not recorded which). CDR3 in DNA: TGTGCCAGCAGCTTGGGATCGGGGGTTGGTCAGCCCCAGCATTTT. This gives the protein CASSLGSGVGQPQHF.